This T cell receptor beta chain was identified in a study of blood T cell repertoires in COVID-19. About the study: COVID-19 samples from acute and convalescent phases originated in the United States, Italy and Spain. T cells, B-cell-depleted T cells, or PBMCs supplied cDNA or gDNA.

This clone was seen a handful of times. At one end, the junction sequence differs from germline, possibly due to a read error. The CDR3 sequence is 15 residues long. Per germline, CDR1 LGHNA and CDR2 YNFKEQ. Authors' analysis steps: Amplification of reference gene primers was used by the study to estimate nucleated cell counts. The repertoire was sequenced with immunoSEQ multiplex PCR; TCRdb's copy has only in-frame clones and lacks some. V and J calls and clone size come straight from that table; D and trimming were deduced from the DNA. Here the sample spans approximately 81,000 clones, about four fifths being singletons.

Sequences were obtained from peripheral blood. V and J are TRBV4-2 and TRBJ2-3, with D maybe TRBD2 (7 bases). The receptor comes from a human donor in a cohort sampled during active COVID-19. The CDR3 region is CASSHASLGGLAADF. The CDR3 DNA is TGTGCCAGCAGCCACGCCTCTTTGGGGGGGCTAGCGGCGGATTTT.